This passage covers 10 T cell receptor beta chains from one sample sequenced in a study of T cells in localized non-small cell lung cancer. Clones were sequenced by immunoSEQ multiplex PCR, and TCRdb holds only the in-frame ones, with some missing. This repertoire shows tens of thousands of clones, roughly 92% found once; its top ten account for 0.73%. Here the sequenced sample was peripheral blood, taken before any cancer treatment. These receptors were taken from a woman aged 40 to 75 with stage I lung adenocarcinoma.

V is TRBV6-5 and J is TRBJ1-2; D not certain. The CDR3 runs 15 residues. CDR1 is MNHEY and CDR2 is SVGAGI in the germline V gene. The germline V and J ends were trimmed by 3 bases and 3 bases, with 14 bases remaining between them. CDR3 sequence reads: CASSYWGGRHYGYTF. The DNA for the CDR3 is TGTGCCAGCAGTTATTGGGGAGGCCGACACTATGGCTACACCTTC.

The CDR3 nucleotides read TGTGCCAGCAGCGTAGGACTTATTGACACCGGGGAGCTGTTTTTT. Protein product: CASSVGLIDTGELFF. The chain recombines TRBV9 with TRBJ2-2, with D uncertain. This CDR3 has 15 residues. Trimming left V 0 bases short and J 3 bases short, with 9 bases between. From germline, CDR1 is SGDLS and CDR2 YYNGEE. Full variable domain (outside the CDR3, taken from reference TRBV9 and TRBJ2-2): DSGVTQTPKHLITATGQRVTLRCSPRSGDLSVYWYQQSLDQGLQFLIQYYNGEERAKGNILERFSAQQFPDLHSELNLSSLELGDSALYFCASSVGLIDTGELFFGEGSRLTVL.

This chain connects TRBV28 to TRBJ1-4; unclear D gene. V was pared by 2 bases and J by 8 bases, with 3 bases between. CDR3 length: 11 residues. Germline V CDR1 and CDR2: MDHEN, SYDVKM. The CDR3 is CASSLMEKLFF. CDR3 bases: TGTGCCAGCAGTTTAATGGAAAAACTGTTTTTT.

The rearrangement joins TRBV6-1 to TRBJ2-5, with a tentative D call TRBD1 (5 bases). This CDR3 is 16 amino acids long. Germline CDR1 MNHNS, CDR2 SASEGT. The V end was cut by 2 bases, the J end by 1 base, with 14 bases between. CDR3 nucleotide sequence: TGTGCCAGCAGTGAAAGGAGACGACAGTCCCAAGAGACCCAGTACTTC. It yields the protein CASSERRRQSQETQYF.

The rearrangement links TRBV5-4 to TRBJ2-2, with 9 positions matching TRBD2. The junction had 11 bases not matched to a gene; V was cut back by 0 bases and J by 8 bases. Per the germline V gene, CDR1 is SGHNT and CDR2 is YYREEE (reference sequence). CDR3 length: 17 amino acids. CDR3 in DNA: TGTGCCAGCAGCTTGGGTCTAGCGGGGTCGAAGAGGGGGGAGCTGTTTTTT. Protein: CASSLGLAGSKRGELFF.

V and J are TRBV19 and TRBJ2-3; maybe TRBD2 (6 bases). The CDR3 covers 14 residues. CDR1 and CDR2 (germline): LNHDA, SQIVND (reference sequence). The ends were cut back, 6 bases at V and 8 bases at J, with 18 bases in the middle. The DNA for the CDR3 is TGTGCCAGTAGACCTTCGGGGGATCAGGGTACGCAGTATTTT. It codes for CASRPSGDQGTQYF.

CDR3 residues: CATFLQGLNTEAFF. CDR3 sequence (DNA): TGTGCCACCTTTCTTCAGGGCTTGAACACTGAAGCTTTCTTT. V is TRBV28 and J is TRBJ1-1; D is perhaps TRBD1 (5 bases). V was trimmed by 10 bases and J by 0 bases, leaving 15 bases between them. Germline assignment: CDR1 MDHEN and CDR2 SYDVKM. The CDR3 has 14 residues.

The rearrangement links TRBV4-3 to TRBJ2-7; D is ambiguous. The CDR3 spans 15 residues. Germline CDR1 is LGHNA and CDR2 is YSLEER. Trimming left V 2 bases short and J 0 bases short, with 11 bases between. The CDR3 DNA follows: TGCGCCAGCAGCCAATACCGGGCCAGCTCCTACGAGCAGTACTTC. Translated, it gives CASSQYRASSYEQYF.

J is TRBJ2-2 and V is TRBV5-1; 7 nucleotides agree with TRBD1. The ends lost 2 bases at V and 5 bases at J; junction bases unmatched: 18. The length of the CDR3 is 19 residues. Germline V CDR1 and CDR2: SGHRS, YFSETQ. The DNA of the CDR3 is TGCGCCAGCAGCTTTTCTTCGGGACAGAACTTACGACCAACCGGGGAGCTGTTTTTT. It codes for CASSFSSGQNLRPTGELFF.

This sequence joins TRBV19 and TRBJ1-1; D is ambiguous. V lost 4 bases and J 0 bases, leaving 9 bases between the germline ends. The CDR3 covers 14 residues. CDR1 LNHDA and CDR2 SQIVND come from the germline V gene (reference sequence). The CDR3 sequence: CASSNAYMNTEAFF. CDR3 in DNA: TGTGCCAGTAGTAATGCCTACATGAACACTGAAGCTTTCTTT.